The source of this T cell receptor (beta chain) is a study of cytomegalovirus exposure and HLA in healthy donors. Overall study results and limits: Highly shared sequence variants in one cluster were likely a sequencing artifact.

The CDR3 covers 15 residues. Looked up from germline, CDR1 is KGHSH and CDR2 is LQKENI. Trimming took off 0 bases at V and 6 bases at J, with 14 bases between the two ends. Vbeta (60) and Jbeta (13) primers were used in the PCR. Clones were sequenced by immunoSEQ multiplex PCR, and TCRdb holds only the in-frame ones, with some missing. Seen here are 95,000 to 150,000 clones, around 85% observed once, and the top ten hold around 4%. Only a few counts were recorded for this clone. The antigen remains undetermined. Sequencing was carried out using PBMCs. This clonotype was obtained from a young man in good health and CMV-seropositive. The V gene is TRBV18, the J gene TRBJ1-1; D remains unclear. Here the CDR3 reads CASSPPTRMGAEAFF. CDR3 coding DNA: TGTGCCAGCTCACCACCGACACGAATGGGCGCTGAAGCTTTCTTT.